A selection of T cell receptor beta chains follows, all from one sample in a study of molecular identifiers for immune sequencing clone quantification. TCRdb independently ran MiXCR on the PCR reads; one entry per CDR3 protein. The profile shows about 510,000 distinct CDR3 sequences, about a fifth of them singletons. Sequencing used naive CD8+ T cells from blood, with Jurkat cell RNA spiked in. The receptors come from a human donor in good health. Some libraries in this study had Jurkat cell RNA spiked in. Both conserved end residues are part of each CDR3. A D gene is named only where the DNA matches it firmly. Clone sizes are given selectively: once, few, many, or a class where the clone is expanded.

j_gene	abundance	d_gene	v_gene	CDR3nt	CDR3aa
TRBJ2-1	many	-	TRBV6-5	TGTGCCAGCAGTTACTCGAAGGGGGTTAGCAATGAGCAGTTCTTC	CASSYSKGVSNEQFF
TRBJ2-5	-	-	TRBV11-2	TGTGCCAGCAGCCCCATGGCAGGGGTATGGGGAGAGACCCAGTACTTC	CASSPMAGVWGETQYF
TRBJ2-3	many	TRBD1	TRBV6-1	TGTGCCAGCAGTGATATTACAGGGGTTCGTGAAGATACGCAGTATTTT	CASSDITGVREDTQYF
TRBJ2-3	many	-	TRBV20-1	TGCAGTGCTAGGAGCGGTTTGACAGATACGCAGTATTTT	CSARSGLTDTQYF
TRBJ1-1	many	-	TRBV6-5	TGTGCCAGCAGTTACACATCCAGCACTGAAGCTTTCTTT	CASSYTSSTEAFF
TRBJ1-5	few	TRBD1	TRBV24-1	TGTGCCACCAGTGATTACGGACAGGCTTATCAGCCCCAGCATTTT	CATSDYGQAYQPQHF
TRBJ2-7	-	-	TRBV6-2/TRBV6-3	TGTGCCAGCAGTTACTACGCAGGAGTCGGGCAGTACTTC	CASSYYAGVGQYF
TRBJ2-3	many	-	TRBV9	TGTGCCAGCAGCGTCGGGACTCCCAGCCCAACAGATACGCAGTATTTT	CASSVGTPSPTDTQYF
TRBJ2-5	many	-	TRBV4-1	TGCGCCAGCAGCCAAGCTGGAGAGACCCAGTACTTC	CASSQAGETQYF
TRBJ1-4	many	TRBD1	TRBV29-1	TGCAGCGTTAACAGGGGAGGAAAACTGTTTTTT	CSVNRGGKLFF
TRBJ1-4	many	-	TRBV28	TGTGCCAGCGGGCAGGGAGAGACTAATGAAAAACTGTTTTTT	CASGQGETNEKLFF
TRBJ2-2	many	TRBD2	TRBV20-1	TGCAGTGCTAGAGACACGGGACTAAGGAACACCGGGGAGCTGTTTTTT	CSARDTGLRNTGELFF
TRBJ2-5	-	-	TRBV6-5	TGTGCCAGCAGTCCTAGCGGAGGGGGCCAAGAGACCCAGTACTTC	CASSPSGGGQETQYF
TRBJ2-1	-	TRBD2	TRBV20-1	TGCAGTGCTAGAGATTTGTGGAAAAGCGGGACCCGAGAGCACAATGAGCAGTTCTTC	CSARDLWKSGTREHNEQFF
TRBJ2-7	few	-	TRBV4-1	TGCGCCAGCAGCCAAGATCGTACAGGGCTGACCTACGAGCAGTACTTC	CASSQDRTGLTYEQYF
TRBJ2-5	-	-	TRBV24-1	TGTGCCACCAGGGGGCCAGGAGCGACCCAGTACTTC	CATRGPGATQYF
TRBJ2-7	many	-	TRBV10-3	TGTGCCATCAGTGGAGCCGGGAGCCCCTACGAGCAGTACTTC	CAISGAGSPYEQYF
TRBJ2-3	-	-	TRBV27	TGTGCCAGCAGTCCTCGGGTGTCGGTGGCTAGCACAGATACGCAGTATTTT	CASSPRVSVASTDTQYF
TRBJ1-5	many	-	TRBV19	TGTGCCAGTAGTATGGGGACGGGAAATCAGCCCCAGCATTTT	CASSMGTGNQPQHF
TRBJ1-5	many	TRBD1	TRBV6-1	TGTGCCAGCGCACAGGGGGATAATAGCAATCAGCCCCAGCATTTT	CASAQGDNSNQPQHF
TRBJ2-5	-	-	TRBV6-2/TRBV6-3	TGTGCCAGCACACCTCGAACGGATAACCGGGGTCTCCAAGAGACCCAGTACTTC	CASTPRTDNRGLQETQYF
TRBJ2-3	many	-	TRBV7-2	TGTGCCAGCAGCCCAAAACTGGGGAGCGGTTACACAGATACGCAGTATTTT	CASSPKLGSGYTDTQYF
TRBJ1-1	-	-	TRBV11-2	TGTGCCAGCAGCTTAGTCCTGGGACCGGGTGAAGCTTTCTTT	CASSLVLGPGEAFF
TRBJ2-7	many	-	TRBV7-2	TGTGCCAGCAGCTGGAACTACGAGCAGTACTTC	CASSWNYEQYF
TRBJ1-6	-	TRBD1	TRBV27	TGTGCCAGCAGTTTCCTTTCAACAGGGGGCGTAAATAATTCACCCCTCCACTTT	CASSFLSTGGVNNSPLHF
TRBJ2-7	-	-	TRBV5-3	TGTGCCAGAAGCCCGGACAGACCGTCCTACGGGCAGTACTTC	CARSPDRPSYGQYF
TRBJ1-1	many	-	TRBV7-9	TGTGCCAGCAACGAGGGACCCGAAGCTTTCTTT	CASNEGPEAFF
TRBJ1-1	-	-	TRBV7-3	TGTGCCAGCAGCTTCCCGGCAGGGGAAAACACTGAAGCTTTCTTT	CASSFPAGENTEAFF
TRBJ2-5	few	-	TRBV2	TGTGCCAGCAGTGAGTCAGGGGCCCAGACCCAGTACTTC	CASSESGAQTQYF
TRBJ2-7	few	TRBD1	TRBV28	TGTGCCAGCAGTTTAGGACAGGCGACCTACGAGCAGTACTTC	CASSLGQATYEQYF
TRBJ2-3	many	-	TRBV6-1	TGTGCCAGCAGTGAAGGTTTATTGGGCACAGATACGCAGTATTTT	CASSEGLLGTDTQYF
TRBJ1-1	few	TRBD1	TRBV6-2/TRBV6-3	TGTGCCGGCAGTTACCCCCGGGACAGGGGGCTCACTGAAGCTTTCTTT	CAGSYPRDRGLTEAFF
TRBJ2-3	few	-	TRBV12-3/TRBV12-4	TGTGCCAGCACCCCACAAGTTAGCACAGATACGCAGTATTTT	CASTPQVSTDTQYF